The clone carrying this TCR beta chain was counted many times. What it recognizes is unknown. The source of the sample is a study of molecular identifiers for immune sequencing clone quantification. At the level of the study: Within a replicate experiment, RNA obtained from either approximately 20,000 or 100,000 naive CD8 cells was divided into five aliquots, and four of those aliquots were then sequenced.

Using its own MiXCR run on the PCR reads, TCRdb lists one record per CDR3 protein. The sample contains about 640,000 distinct CDR3 sequences, 15% to 20% of which appear only once. General observations from the study: Among effectors, clones above 20 RNA copies held over 98% of molecules; among naive cells, under 1%.

Naive CD8 libraries came from around 20,000 to 1,000,000 sorted cells with 10%, 30% or 50% RNA. V was cut by 4 bases and J by 0 bases, with 12 bases left in between. The CDR3 consists of 15 residues. Germline V gene sequence: CDR1 SGHRS, CDR2 YFSETQ. The material sequenced was naive CD8+ T cells from blood, with Jurkat cell RNA spiked in. Regarding subset: FACS-sorted CD8+CD4-CCR7+CD45RA+ naive T cells. This receptor was identified in a human donor in good health. Some libraries in this study had Jurkat cell RNA spiked in. This chain connects TRBV5-1 to TRBJ2-3; possible D gene TRBD1, 5 bases. The CDR3 reads CASSQTAPSTDTQYF. CDR3 sequence (DNA): TGCGCCAGCAGCCAGACAGCACCTAGCACAGATACGCAGTATTTT.